These T cell receptor beta chains were read from a single sample in a study of blood T cell repertoires in COVID-19. Repertoires were generated with immunoSEQ multiplex PCR, while TCRdb's copy carries only in-frame clones and drops some. Seen here are 400,000 to 500,000 clones, about 88% observed once, and the top ten hold roughly 1.4%. Material for sequencing was PBMCs or T cells enriched from blood (not recorded which). These receptor sequences come from a woman younger than 35 who had been exposed to COVID-19. Each CDR3 is given with its conserved first and last residue. A D gene is named only where the DNA matches it firmly. Not every row has a clone size; where given, it reads once, few, many or a size class.

v_gene	len	d_gene	abundance	j_gene	CDR3aa	CDR3nt
TRBV7-9	16	TRBD1	-	TRBJ1-4	CASSSYGTVGNEKLFF	TGTGCCAGCAGCTCCTATGGGACAGTCGGTAATGAAAAACTGTTTTTT
TRBV19	15	-	-	TRBJ2-7	CASSPRWASSYEQYF	TGTGCCAGTAGTCCCCGCTGGGCATCCTCCTACGAGCAGTACTTC
TRBV5-1	14	TRBD1	-	TRBJ2-7	CASSLAGTGYEQYF	TGCGCCAGCAGCTTGGCCGGGACAGGGTACGAGCAGTACTTC
TRBV7-8	15	TRBD2	-	TRBJ2-5	CASSPGLAGRETQYF	TGTGCCAGCAGCCCAGGGCTAGCGGGGAGAGAGACCCAGTACTTC
TRBV5-1	15	TRBD2	-	TRBJ2-2	CASSLTGGYTGELFF	TGCGCCAGCAGCTTGACGGGAGGCTACACCGGGGAGCTGTTTTTT
TRBV2	18	TRBD2	-	TRBJ2-1	CASSLTSGGLNVHNEQFF	TGTGCCAGCAGCCTTACTAGCGGGGGGCTAAACGTCCACAATGAGCAGTTCTTC
TRBV4-1	16	-	-	TRBJ2-2	CASSQDRGQGAGELFF	TGCGCCAGCAGCCAAGATCGAGGTCAGGGCGCCGGGGAGCTGTTTTTT
TRBV19	13	TRBD1	-	TRBJ2-5	CASSRDRGETQYF	TGTGCCAGTAGTAGGGACAGGGGAGAGACCCAGTACTTC
TRBV7-9	16	TRBD1	-	TRBJ2-3	CASSSRTGGPTDTQYF	TGTGCCAGCAGCTCTCGGACAGGGGGACCCACAGATACGCAGTATTTT
TRBV6-5	15	-	-	TRBJ1-1	CASSLELGGLTEAFF	TGTGCCAGCAGTTTGGAGTTGGGGGGGCTCACTGAAGCTTTCTTT
TRBV4-2	17	-	-	TRBJ1-6	CASSQEKRTVNNSPLHF	TGTGCCAGCAGCCAAGAGAAGAGGACAGTCAATAATTCACCCCTCCACTTT
TRBV19	15	TRBD1	-	TRBJ2-1	CASSTGTGAYNEQFF	TGTGCCAGTAGCACCGGGACAGGGGCCTACAATGAGCAGTTCTTC
TRBV3-1/TRBV3-2	14	-	-	TRBJ1-2	CASSQGIGDYGYTF	TGTGCCAGCAGCCAAGGTATCGGGGACTATGGCTACACCTTC
TRBV3-1/TRBV3-2	17	-	-	TRBJ1-3	CASSPTLQDLSGNTIYF	TGTGCCAGCAGCCCCACCCTACAGGACCTATCTGGAAACACCATATATTTT
TRBV6-5	14	-	-	TRBJ2-3	CASSATDGVDTQYF	TGTGCCAGCTCAGCAACCGACGGGGTAGATACGCAGTATTTT
TRBV7-9	13	-	-	TRBJ1-2	CASSFAGNYGYTF	TGTGCCAGCAGCTTCGCCGGGAACTATGGCTACACCTTC
TRBV12-3/TRBV12-4	12	-	-	TRBJ2-7	CASSFGASEQYF	TGTGCCAGCAGTTTCGGAGCAAGCGAGCAGTACTTC
TRBV2	14	TRBD1	once	TRBJ2-7	CANSGQGGGYEQYF	TGTGCCAACTCCGGACAGGGAGGCGGCTACGAGCAGTACTTC
TRBV5-1	13	-	few	TRBJ1-1	CASSLTGNTEAFF	TGCGCCAGCAGCTTGACGGGAAACACTGAAGCTTTCTTT
TRBV29-1	13	TRBD1	-	TRBJ2-7	CSAGQGMIYEQYF	TGCAGCGCAGGACAGGGGATGATCTACGAGCAGTACTTC
TRBV9	11	-	-	TRBJ1-1	CASSDGPEAFF	TGTGCCAGCAGCGATGGGCCAGAAGCTTTCTTT
TRBV9	16	TRBD2	-	TRBJ2-1	CASSDSGGRSYNEQFF	TGTGCCAGCAGCGATAGCGGGGGCCGCTCCTACAATGAGCAGTTCTTC